This T cell receptor (beta chain) was observed in a study of blood T cells in healthy people across ages. This CDR3 contains 15 residues. V was trimmed by 4 bases and J by 8 bases, leaving 20 bases between them. Germline V gives CDR1 SGHVS, CDR2 FQNEAQ. This clonotype showed up just a few times. Its antigen is still unknown. The study, taken as a whole, reports: Reliance upon unsorted PBMCs precluded definitive naive versus antigen-experienced comparison.

A second PCR of 7 to 11 cycles used a sample-barcoded 5' primer and a J-beta primer mix. Each cDNA was tagged by a template-switch adaptor containing 12 random nucleotides. TCRdb reprocessed the 5' RACE reads with MiXCR, giving one entry per CDR3 protein. The sample has some 900,000 distinct CDR3 sequences, 29% seen once. Sequencing input: blood. The source of this sequence is a woman at least 80 years old in good health. The chain has TRBV7-8 and TRBJ1-2; D is unresolved. The CDR3 loop reads CASSSLGEGRGGYTF. CDR3 coding DNA: TGTGCCAGCAGCTCCCTGGGAGAAGGGAGAGGCGGCTACACCTTC. Complete variable domain (other parts from reference TRBV7-8 and TRBJ1-2): GAGVSQSPRYKVAKRGQDVALRCDPISGHVSLFWYQQALGQGPEFLTYFQNEAQLDKSGLPSDRFFAERPEGSVSTLKIQRTQQEDSAVYLCASSSLGEGRGGYTFGSGTRLTVV.